One T cell receptor beta chain is described in this entry. This clonotype occurred a few times. There is no known antigen for this receptor. The record has no base qualities; no much larger clone is one base away. V is cut back by 10 bases and J by 7 bases, with 12 bases in the junction unmatched. CDR1 is given as KGHDR and CDR2 as SFDVKD, both from the germline V gene. Taken from cysteine to phenylalanine, the CDR3 has 13 residues. The CDR3 DNA has 39 bases and is translated from base 1. The data belong to a study of regulatory T cells in long-lasting Graves disease listed by TCRdb under 2021. About the investigation overall: In the newly diagnosed Graves' disease group, patients had been taking antithyroid drugs for less than 3 months. TCR sequencing covered some 13 persistent and around 20 newly diagnosed Graves' disease patients, around 33 samples in total. The study was registered as a clinical trial and conducted in China. Peripheral blood TCR sequencing and RNA sequencing compared persistent Graves' disease patients with newly diagnosed Graves' disease patients. Results the study describes overall, beyond this receptor: Patients with persistent disease shared more public clonotypes (about 2,900) than newly diagnosed patients did (more than 900). Peripheral blood alone was examined, since thyroid tissue, which constituted the primary lesion, could not be accessed. The small sample size was acknowledged by the authors as a limitation that may reduce accuracy. Sequencing and analysis were limited to the TCR beta chain. Preferential use of TRBV28, TRBJ1-2 and TRBJ2-5 was observed in persistent disease, whereas TRBV20-1 and TRBJ2-1 were favored in newly diagnosed disease. Compared with newly diagnosed patients, patients with persistent Graves' disease had lower TCR Shannon entropy and fewer highly expanded clones, which suggests clonal expansion.

To prepare the library, multiplex PCR was applied. TCRdb shows the sequencer as Illumina HiSeq 4000. TCR beta libraries were built with iRepertoire HTBI primers and Arm-PCR amplification of CDR3 regions. PCR products were gel purified before sequencing. The paper's data handling went like this. Gene usage analysis of CDR3 amino acid clonotypes relied on the 60 or so TRBV and 14 TRBJ segments identified across samples. Filtered high-quality paired reads were merged into contigs using COPE and FqMerger. BLAST was used to align contigs to the IMGT TRBV, TRBD and TRBJ reference genes, and CDR3 was defined following IMGT. Highly expanded clones were defined as clonotypes with a frequency above 0.1%. Shannon entropy was used to measure repertoire diversity, and the Gini coefficient was used to measure V-J evenness. Clonotypes shared by more than one individual were considered public. TCRdb reprocessing: public reads trimmed at Q25 with fastp, clones called with MiXCR, in-frame beta chains kept. Identical CDR3 protein sequences are pooled into one entry, listed with their most common genes and DNA. For this entry, the V and J calls and clone size follow TCRdb and not the study's own pipeline. Here the sample has roughly 560,000 distinct CDR3 sequences; roughly 15% occur a single time. Clones ranked in the top ten supply 25% of the sample.

According to the study, the label for this sample's time point signals: newly diagnosed GD, antithyroid drugs for less than 3 months. For both TCR sequencing and RNA sequencing, RNA was extracted from PBMCs in TRIzol. Graves' disease was diagnosed according to American Thyroid Association guidelines. The patients came from an endocrinology department in Xi'an, China. Each patient gave approximately 10 milliliters of peripheral blood, collected in an EDTA anticoagulant tube. PBMCs were isolated by Ficoll Paque Plus density gradient separation without further T cell sorting. An Agilent 2100 Bioanalyzer and agarose gel were used to check RNA quality, while a NanoDrop 2000 measured RNA concentration. These records were also assigned to another study, of T cells in Graves' hyperthyroidism and ophthalmopathy. From that second study: A patient counted as having stable Graves' hyperthyroidism if no progression to ophthalmopathy occurred over 18 months of follow-up. Hyperthyroidism patients were newly diagnosed, had a disease duration of under 2 months, and were aged 18 to 65 years. Any patient with an uncontrolled infection, another autoimmune disease, pregnancy or lactation was excluded. Diagnoses were established on the basis of clinical symptoms, serum thyroxine and TRAb, thyroid ultrasound, and orbital computed tomography. The first round of RT-PCR for the TCR CDR3 was performed with the HTBI primer set and the Qiagen OneStep RT-PCR kit. Blood samples also contained most of the expanded thyroid clonotypes (frequency above 0.001), which suggests that blood repertoires may reflect thyroid immune responses. In cross-validation, a model built on a 13 V-J signature told ophthalmopathy apart from stable hyperthyroidism with just under 90% sensitivity and roughly 83% specificity, and in testing the same model reached 80%/75%. In validation, the model predicted progression to ophthalmopathy with about 71% sensitivity and over 72% specificity, a median of 6.5 months before onset. To identify distinguishing TCR V-J signatures, a discovery cohort of 95 to 100 patients was used, comprising 40 to 45 with Graves' ophthalmopathy and around 60 with stable Graves' hyperthyroidism. An independent validation cohort of fewer than 20 hyperthyroidism patients and about 15 patients who later progressed to ophthalmopathy tested prospective prediction of ophthalmopathy. The 75 to 100 discovery patients were randomly divided into training and test sets at a 7:3 ratio. Thyroid tissue and blood T-cell repertoires from about 6 Graves' hyperthyroidism patients were also compared in the study. After sampling, hyperthyroidism patients received methimazole starting at 30 mg daily, and ophthalmopathy patients received high-dose intravenous methylprednisolone. Libraries were constructed in a second round of multiplex PCR, after which size selection and purification were carried out. The libraries were sequenced on an Illumina HiSeq2000 using paired-end 100 bp reads. SOAPnuke was used to process the raw data, with reads discarded if the reads contained adapters or uncalled bases, had a mean Phred below 15, or lacked an exact constant-primer or identifier match. COPE v1.2.5 was used to merge the high-quality paired reads, and each unique nucleotide sequence was defined as a clonotype. Clonotypes were aligned to IMGT TRBV, TRBD and TRBJ reference segments using MiTCR v1.1. The analysis was restricted to V-J combinations with a frequency above 0.0001, which together covered 99% to 99.2% of the repertoires. A TCS score was defined as the ratio between F50 (clonal expansion) and ExV (chaos), using BLOSUM62-based TCRdist between CDR3 peptides within each V-J. Welch's t-statistics and random forest reduced approximately 520 V-J features to under 15, which were used in a naive Bayes classifier (R e1071). No statistical method was used to set the sample size in advance, and investigators knew the group allocation. TCR Vbeta CDR3 sequencing of 135 peripheral blood samples (over 40 ophthalmopathy, approximately 80 hyperthyroidism and around 17 progressor patients) is reported in the paper.

The chain is encoded by TRBV24-1 joined to TRBJ2-7; 7 bases in the middle match TRBD2. This sample comprised peripheral blood mononuclear cells (PBMCs), obtained at new diagnosis, from a patient treated with antithyroid drugs. The source of this sequence is a woman aged 40 to 65 with Graves disease. Donor details come from another sample of the same person, matched by shared clones. The nucleotide sequence reads as follows: TGTGCCACTACGGGCAGGGAGGGAGAGGAGCAGTACTTC. This gives the protein CATTGREGEEQYF.